Detailed here is one TCR beta chain. The protocol was immunoSEQ multiplex PCR, while the TCRdb copy is restricted to in-frame clones and leaves out a portion. The sample shows fewer than 250,000 clones, 85% of them seen only once. This entry belongs to a study of blood T cell repertoires in COVID-19. About the research overall: Sources were T cells, B-cell-depleted T cells, or PBMCs; the material itself was cDNA or gDNA.

J gave up 4 bases and V 4 bases, and 6 bases lay outside the gene matches. The germline CDR1 and CDR2 sequences are MNHEY and SMNVEV (reference sequence). The CDR3 sequence is 15 residues long. Sequenced sample: peripheral blood. The chain uses TRBV27 and TRBJ1-2; TRBD1 agrees at 10 bases. The sequence came from a woman between 55 and 75 years old with active or convalescent COVID-19. The CDR3 region is CASSSPGQGSYGYTF. CDR3 DNA: TGTGCCAGCAGTTCCCCGGGACAGGGGAGCTATGGCTACACCTTC.